These 7 T cell receptor beta chains originate from one sample sequenced in a study of T cell clones after liver transplantation. TCRdb's table, derived via immunoSEQ multiplex PCR, lists solely in-frame clones and lacks some. The sample shows about 9,900 clones, 75% to 80% of them seen only once. This material consisted of CD8+ T cells from blood, taken before liver transplant. These receptor sequences come from a human donor who received a liver transplant.

This clone was seen only once. The genes are TRBV7-8 and TRBJ1-4, with D perhaps matching TRBD1 (6 bases). The V gene lost 0 bases and the J gene lost 3 bases, with 14 bases spanning the gap. Per germline, CDR1 SGHVS and CDR2 FQNEAQ. The CDR3 sequence is 17 residues long. CDR3 in amino acids: CASSLAWGLSANEKLFF. The CDR3 nucleotides read TGTGCCAGCAGCTTAGCTTGGGGGCTTTCAGCTAATGAAAAACTGTTTTTT.

This rearrangement joins TRBV5-4 to TRBJ2-1, with 11 bases identical to TRBD2. This CDR3 is built from 16 residues. Losses at the gene ends were 3 bases for V and 7 bases for J; bases not matched to a gene: 9. CDR1 and CDR2 from the germline V gene are SGHNT and YYREEE (reference sequence). As DNA, the CDR3 is TGTGCCAGCAGCTCCCCTTTAGCGGGAGGGGTAAATGAGCAGTTCTTC. This encodes CASSSPLAGGVNEQFF.

This clone was seen once. CDR3 residues: CASRHGGTGELFF. In DNA, the CDR3 is TGTGCCAGCCGGCATGGAGGAACCGGGGAGCTGTTTTTT. This chain connects TRBV5-5 to TRBJ2-2; D may be TRBD2 (5 bases). V gave up 7 bases and J gave up 5 bases, with 12 bases separating them. There are 13 residues in the CDR3. Per germline, CDR1 SGHKS and CDR2 YYEKEE (reference sequence). Variable domain in full (rest from reference TRBV5-5 and TRBJ2-2): DAGVTQSPTHLIKTRGQQVTLRCSPISGHKSVSWYQQVLGQGPQFIFQYYEKEERGRGNFPDRFSARQFPNYSSELNVNALLLGDSALYLCASRHGGTGELFFGEGSRLTVL.

The chain recombines TRBV10-3 with TRBJ2-5, with D possibly matching TRBD1 (5 bases). V was trimmed by 5 bases and J by 2 bases, leaving 15 bases between them. This CDR3 contains 15 residues. CDR1 ENHRY and CDR2 SYGVKD come from the germline V gene. CDR3 in amino acids: CAISPAETAQETQYF. The CDR3 DNA follows: TGTGCCATCAGTCCTGCCGAGACAGCACAAGAGACCCAGTACTTC.

The chain carries TRBV5-8 and TRBJ1-5, with D uncertain. The CDR3 is made up of 16 amino acids. The germline V gene has CDR1 SGHTS and CDR2 YDEGEE. V lost 0 bases to trimming and J lost 0 bases, with 10 bases between them. The CDR3 reads CASSLALHDSNQPQHF. CDR3 bases: TGTGCCAGCAGCTTGGCACTTCACGATAGCAATCAGCCCCAGCATTTT.

This clone was recorded only once. The genes are TRBV29-1 and TRBJ2-7, with 13 nucleotides matching TRBD2. This CDR3 has 15 amino acids. The ends lost 4 bases at V and 3 bases at J; junction bases unmatched: 6. Germline assignment: CDR1 SQVTM and CDR2 ANQGSEA. The DNA for the CDR3 is TGCAGCGTTGGAGCGGGACTAGCGGGATACTACGAGCAGTACTTC. Translating gives CSVGAGLAGYYEQYF.

V and J are TRBV27 and TRBJ2-1; unclear D gene. Looked up from germline, CDR1 is MNHEY and CDR2 is SMNVEV (reference sequence). The CDR3 consists of 14 residues. Trimming pared 7 bases from V and 3 bases from J, leaving 13 bases between. The DNA for the CDR3 is TGTGCCAGCACGCCCCTTTTGGGCTACAATGAGCAGTTCTTC. It translates to CASTPLLGYNEQFF.